Sequencing of this T cell receptor (beta chain) was carried out in a study of T-cell reconstitution after alpha-beta-depleted transplantation in children. Regarding the study as a whole: It was surviving recipient T cells and thymic progenitors that gave some patients high TCRbeta diversity at day 60. When one year had passed after transplant, most T-cell counts and diversity came from newly produced T cells. About two months after transplant, alpha-beta T cells reportedly came from several hundred expanded graft clones.

Note on this clonotype: Its antigen is still unknown.

Unique molecular identifiers tagged the TCRbeta library. MiXCR, applied by TCRdb to the PCR reads, yields one record per CDR3 protein. The sample consists of 500,000 to 600,000 distinct CDR3 sequences, about a quarter of them appearing once. Germline V gene sequence: CDR1 SGHRS, CDR2 YFSETQ. The CDR3 has 17 residues. V shed 5 bases and J 0 bases; nucleotides not matched to a gene: 12. The sequence came from a boy in the first two years of life with Wiskott-Aldrich syndrome, due to receive a stem cell transplant. The specimen was PBMCs, collected before TCRalphabeta/CD19-depleted stem cell transplant. J is TRBJ2-7 and V is TRBV5-1; TRBD2 matches at 9 bases. The chain's CDR3 is CASRQIVLAGTSYEQYF. The DNA of the CDR3 is TGCGCCAGCAGACAAATAGTTCTAGCGGGGACCTCCTACGAGCAGTACTTC.